The 24 T cell receptor beta chains reported below all come from one sample, sequenced in a study of T-cell memory formation after mild COVID-19. MiXCR, applied by TCRdb to the 5' RACE reads, yields one record per CDR3 protein. Seen here are just over 300,000 distinct CDR3 sequences, 15% to 20% observed once, and the top ten hold roughly 21%. Sequencing was performed on PBMCs or a T cell subset sorted from them (not recorded which). Every receptor here comes from a man younger than 35 who had mild COVID-19 (a few samples of this study predate the infection). Cell type and time point are not known.

Only a few counts were recorded for this clonotype. The rearrangement uses TRBV7-6 and TRBJ2-7, with 7 nucleotides matching TRBD1. The V and J ends lost 0 bases and 2 bases, in that order; junction bases with no gene match: 4. The germline V gene encodes CDR1 SGHVS and CDR2 FNYEAQ. The CDR3 totals 15 residues. CDR3 coding DNA: TGTGCCAGCAGCTTAGCTGGGACAGAACCCTACGAGCAGTACTTC. It specifies CASSLAGTEPYEQYF.

In this sample, this clonotype turned up many times. This chain connects TRBV3-1 to TRBJ2-7; 7 bases are a match to TRBD1. Germline V gives CDR1 LGHDT, CDR2 YNNKEL (reference sequence). V shed 5 bases, J shed 1 base, and the junction held 5 bases outside the gene matches. The CDR3 spans 14 residues. CDR3 residues: CASSYWTGSYEQYF. CDR3 sequence (DNA): TGTGCCAGCAGCTACTGGACAGGATCCTACGAGCAGTACTTC.

Note on this clonotype: At one end the junction does not follow the germline gene, possibly because of a read error. This sequence joins TRBV2 and TRBJ2-3, with D possibly being TRBD1 (5 bases). The CDR3 extends over 14 amino acids. The germline gives CDR1 SNHLY, CDR2 FYNNEI. CDR3 in DNA: TGTGCCAGCACGACAGAAAACGCACAGATACGCATAGATTTT. Translating gives CASTTENAQIRIDF.

The rearrangement uses TRBV7-2 and TRBJ1-2; the D gene is possibly TRBD1 (6 bases). This CDR3 comprises 13 residues. Between the trimmed V and J ends, which lost 8 bases and 4 bases, there was a span of 14 bases. Germline V gives CDR1 SGHTA, CDR2 FQGNSA. CDR3 region: CASGPGVGYGYTF. In DNA form, the CDR3 reads TGTGCCAGCGGGCCAGGGGTGGGCTATGGCTACACCTTC.

This rearrangement joins TRBV11-2 to TRBJ2-1; 7 bases map to TRBD1. The CDR3 length is 14 residues. In germline, CDR1 is SGHAT, CDR2 FQNNGV. V was pared by 7 bases and J by 9 bases, with 12 bases of the junction left unmatched. The CDR3 DNA sequence: TGTGCCAGCACTGGACAGGTAGAGCTGGGTGAGCAGTTCTTC. Its protein product is CASTGQVELGEQFF.

The chain couples TRBV6-6 to TRBJ1-5; D is unresolved. The CDR3 has 14 residues. V lost 4 bases and J lost 11, with 18 bases in between. Germline V gene lookup returns CDR1 MNHNY and CDR2 SVGAGI (reference sequence). CDR3 DNA: TGTGCCAGCAGTTCCCCTATATTAGGTTCAACCCAGCATTTT. It specifies CASSSPILGSTQHF.

There are a few counts of this clonotype. The J gene is TRBJ2-2, the V gene TRBV7-2, with 8 positions matching TRBD1. The V gene's germline CDR1 is SGHTA and CDR2 FQGNSA. CDR3 length equals 15 residues. With V trimmed by 5 bases and J by 1 base, 3 bases remained unmatched. In DNA form, the CDR3 reads TGTGCCAGCAGCCCAGACAGGGGGAACACCGGGGAGCTGTTTTTT. Amino acids: CASSPDRGNTGELFF.

The rearrangement links TRBV7-9 to TRBJ2-3; no definite D call. Germline CDR1 SEHNR, CDR2 FQNEAQ (reference sequence). The CDR3 spans 15 residues. V lost 2 bases and J lost 0, with 9 bases in between. The CDR3 region is CASSLSVSSTDTQYF. CDR3 nucleotide sequence: TGTGCCAGCAGCTTAAGCGTCTCTAGCACAGATACGCAGTATTTT.

In its sample, this clonotype was seen many times. The V gene is TRBV20-1, the J gene TRBJ2-7; D is perhaps TRBD1 (6 bases). CDR1 is DFQATT, CDR2 SNEGSKA, per germline (reference sequence). This CDR3 is built from 12 residues. V was shortened by 3 bases and J by 4 bases, with 10 bases between the two germline ends. The CDR3 reads CSARQGQYEQYF. In DNA form, the CDR3 reads TGCAGTGCTAGGCAGGGACAATACGAGCAGTACTTC.

This sequence joins TRBV7-8 and TRBJ1-1; D is unclear. Per germline, CDR1 SGHVS and CDR2 FQNEAQ. CDR3 size: 14 residues. Trimming took off 1 base at V and 4 bases at J, with 10 bases between the two ends. The CDR3 coding sequence is TGTGCCAGCAGCTTAGGTGTATTTAGCACTGAAGCTTTCTTT. Translation gives CASSLGVFSTEAFF.

This clonotype has only a few counts. The chain couples TRBV4-3 to TRBJ2-2; tentatively, D is TRBD1 or TRBD2 (6 bases each). There are 17 residues in the CDR3. Germline V gene lookup returns CDR1 LGHNA and CDR2 YSLEER. Trimming shortened V by 1 base and J by 7 bases, and 19 bases separated the two germline ends. CDR3 amino acids: CASSQGRGWDSVGELFF. The CDR3 DNA reads as TGCGCCAGCAGCCAAGGCAGGGGTTGGGACTCCGTCGGGGAGCTGTTTTTT.

This clonotype was picked up a small number of times. The chain uses TRBV11-2 and TRBJ1-1; D is undetermined. Germline assignment: CDR1 SGHAT and CDR2 FQNNGV. The CDR3 covers 14 residues. Trimming removed 5 bases from V and 1 base from J, with 11 bases in between. The CDR3 nucleotides read TGTGCCAGCAGCCTCGGAACGAGGAACACTGAAGCTTTCTTT. Residues: CASSLGTRNTEAFF.

The chain employs TRBV20-1 and TRBJ2-7; the match to TRBD1 covers 8 bases. Looked up from germline, CDR1 is DFQATT and CDR2 is SNEGSKA (reference sequence). Trimming removed 6 bases from V and 2 bases from J; junction bases left unmatched: 6. The CDR3 extends over 13 amino acids. DNA of the CDR3: TGCAGTGCCCCCGGACAGGGCCCCTACGAGCAGTACTTC. It encodes CSAPGQGPYEQYF.

This clonotype was picked up a small number of times. The rearrangement links TRBV10-1 to TRBJ2-1; perhaps TRBD1 as D (6 bases). V shed 5 bases and J shed 4 bases, with 24 bases lying between them. The CDR3 extends over 18 amino acids. Germline loops: CDR1 WNHNN, CDR2 SYGVQD (reference sequence). The CDR3 is CASSQDRTLFWPYNEQFF. The CDR3 bases are TGCGCCAGCAGTCAGGACAGAACCCTGTTTTGGCCGTACAATGAGCAGTTCTTC.

This clonotype has more than one count but fewer than ten. The rearrangement joins TRBV7-9 to TRBJ2-3; D gene unclear. With 1 base removed from V and 5 bases from J, the gap between germline ends came to 7 bases. There are 13 residues in the CDR3. From germline, CDR1 is SEHNR and CDR2 FQNEAQ (reference sequence). The CDR3 nucleotides read TGTGCCAGCAGCTTAGTCTGGGGAGATACGCAGTATTTT. Residues: CASSLVWGDTQYF.

The rearrangement links TRBV7-3 to TRBJ1-5; no definite D call. The CDR3 loop spans 13 amino acids. Per the germline V gene, CDR1 is SGHTA and CDR2 is FQGTGA. Trimming left V 4 bases short and J 6 bases short, with 10 bases between. In DNA form, the CDR3 reads TGTGCCAGCAGCTCTGCCCCCGGTCAGCCCCAGCATTTT. Amino acids: CASSSAPGQPQHF.

V gene TRBV7-9 combines with J gene TRBJ1-1; D is unclear. The CDR3 covers 10 residues. CDR1 is SEHNR, CDR2 FQNEAQ, per germline (reference sequence). Trimming removed 8 bases from V and 3 bases from J, with 4 bases in between. The CDR3 bases are TGTGCCAGCCACGACACTGAAGCTTTCTTT. It specifies CASHDTEAFF.

J is TRBJ2-1 and V is TRBV7-3; D unresolved. CDR1 SGHTA and CDR2 FQGTGA come from the germline V gene. The CDR3 has 15 residues. V lost 2 bases, J lost 6 bases, and 14 bases lay in between. The CDR3 region is CASSLPGSTGNEQFF. CDR3 DNA: TGTGCCAGCAGCTTACCCGGTAGTACCGGCAATGAGCAGTTCTTC.

The chain couples TRBV6-5 to TRBJ2-5, with a tentative D call TRBD2 (6 bases). Germline V gives CDR1 MNHEY, CDR2 SVGAGI. V shed 2 bases and J shed 7 bases, with 17 bases lying between them. This CDR3 has 15 residues. CDR3 sequence: CASSYKAGREPTQYF. The DNA for the CDR3 is TGTGCCAGCAGTTACAAGGCGGGGCGGGAACCGACCCAGTACTTC.

V and J are TRBV5-1 and TRBJ2-5; D uncertain. This CDR3 spans 14 amino acids. Germline assignment: CDR1 SGHRS and CDR2 YFSETQ. V was shortened by 4 bases and J by 0 bases, with 10 bases between the two germline ends. The CDR3, as DNA: TGCGCCAGCAGCCCCTATCGGTACCAAGAGACCCAGTACTTC. Translated: CASSPYRYQETQYF. The variable domain in full, completed from reference TRBV5-1 and TRBJ2-5, reads KAGVTQTPRYLIKTRGQQVTLSCSPISGHRSVSWYQQTPGQGLQFLFEYFSETQRNKGNFPGRFSGRQFSNSRSEMNVSTLELGDSALYLCASSPYRYQETQYFGPGTRLLVL.

The rearrangement links TRBV4-1 to TRBJ1-2; D gene ambiguous. From germline, CDR1 is MGHRA and CDR2 YSYEKL. With 0 bases removed from V and 2 bases from J, the gap between germline ends came to 4 bases. The CDR3 has 13 residues. CDR3 in amino acids: CASSQESNYGYTF. As DNA, the CDR3 is TGCGCCAGCAGCCAAGAGTCCAACTATGGCTACACCTTC.

This clonotype was detected only a few times. As DNA, the CDR3 is TGCAGTGCTAGAGCACACCCGAAGAACACTGAAGCTTTCTTT. Its translation: CSARAHPKNTEAFF. The chain uses TRBV20-1 and TRBJ1-1; D call uncertain. The V end lost 1 base, the J end lost 1 base, and 10 bases lay between the germline ends. The CDR3 extends over 14 amino acids. Germline V gene data show CDR1 as DFQATT and CDR2 as SNEGSKA (reference sequence).

The gene calls are TRBV7-9 and TRBJ2-1; 9 nucleotides match TRBD2. Germline CDR1 is SEHNR and CDR2 is FQNEAQ (reference sequence). The J segment lost 4 bases and the V segment lost 5 bases, leaving 12 bases of the junction unmatched. This CDR3 contains 17 residues. The CDR3 nucleotides read TGTGCCAGCAGCGCACCCCCTCGACTAGCGGTTTACAATGAGCAGTTCTTC. Translation: CASSAPPRLAVYNEQFF. The whole variable domain, filled in from reference TRBV7-9 and TRBJ2-1, reads DTGVSQNPRHKITKRGQNVTFRCDPISEHNRLYWYRQTLGQGPEFLTYFQNEAQLEKSRLLSDRFSAERPKGSFSTLEIQRTEQGDSAMYLCASSAPPRLAVYNEQFFGPGTRLTVL.

This clonotype turned up a few times. This chain joins TRBV29-1 and TRBJ1-3, with no clear D. The CDR3 runs to 13 residues. The germline V and J ends were trimmed by 7 bases and 0 bases, with 10 bases remaining between them. Germline V gene lookup returns CDR1 SQVTM and CDR2 ANQGSEA. CDR3 amino acids: CSGRPSSGNTIYF. The CDR3 DNA follows: TGCAGCGGGCGGCCGAGCTCTGGAAACACCATATATTTT.